The clone carrying this T cell receptor (beta chain) was counted ten times or more. Its antigen is not known. This sample is drawn from a study of spatial heterogeneity in lung cancer. Across the whole study: Consistently, beta-chain sequences turned up in larger numbers than alpha-chain sequences did.

A unique molecular identifier was carried by every single TCR cDNA molecule. TCRdb analysed the 5' RACE reads with MiXCR anew, one entry per CDR3 protein. The repertoire holds about 22,000 distinct CDR3 sequences, approximately 2.5% seen once, with roughly 7.5% in the top ten. The CDR3 consists of 12 residues. Trimming shortened V by 10 bases and J by 1 base, and 10 bases separated the two germline ends. Germline CDR1 reads MDHEN; CDR2 reads SYDVKM. General study findings and limits: Tracking of tumor mutation counts was seen in expanded intratumoral alpha and beta TCR counts.

Specified time point: sample taken at primary tumor resection. Sequencing was performed on whole RNA extracted from tumor and nontumor lung tissue, or from frozen PBMC, and the material was left unsorted. V is TRBV28 and J is TRBJ1-1, with D hard to call. The specimen was lung tumor tissue, collected at surgery. The source is a male donor with early-stage non-small cell lung cancer. This CDR3 is CATRLANTEAFF. In nucleotides, the CDR3 is TGTGCCACCCGACTCGCGAACACTGAAGCTTTCTTT.